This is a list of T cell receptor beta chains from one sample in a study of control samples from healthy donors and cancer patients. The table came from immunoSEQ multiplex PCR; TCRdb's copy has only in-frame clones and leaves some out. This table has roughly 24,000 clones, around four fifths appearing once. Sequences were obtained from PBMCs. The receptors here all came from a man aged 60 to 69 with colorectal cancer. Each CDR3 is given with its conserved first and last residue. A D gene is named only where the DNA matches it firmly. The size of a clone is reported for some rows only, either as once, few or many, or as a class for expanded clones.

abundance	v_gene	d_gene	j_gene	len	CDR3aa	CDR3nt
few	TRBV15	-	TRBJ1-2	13	CATSSRGLGGYTF	TGTGCCACCAGCAGCAGGGGCTTGGGAGGCTACACCTTC
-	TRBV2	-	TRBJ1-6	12	CAYRARNSPLHF	TGTGCCTACAGGGCGCGGAATTCACCCCTCCACTTT
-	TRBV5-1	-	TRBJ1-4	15	CASSLGTANNEKLFF	TGCGCCAGCAGCTTGGGGACAGCTAACAATGAAAAACTGTTTTTT
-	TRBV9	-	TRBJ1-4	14	CASSVGGADEKLFF	TGTGCCAGCAGCGTAGGGGGGGCGGATGAAAAACTGTTTTTT
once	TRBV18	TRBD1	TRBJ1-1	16	CASSLDRVVGDTEAFF	TGTGCCAGCTCCCTAGACAGGGTGGTTGGGGACACTGAAGCTTTCTTT
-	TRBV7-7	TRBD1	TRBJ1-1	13	CASSLKQGTEAFF	TGTGCCAGCAGCTTAAAACAGGGGACTGAAGCTTTCTTT
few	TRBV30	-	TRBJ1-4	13	CASAGGLFEKLFF	TGTGCCTCGGCCGGGGGGCTGTTTGAAAAACTGTTTTTT
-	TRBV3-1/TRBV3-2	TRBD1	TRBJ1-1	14	CASSPRTGYTEAFF	TGTGCCAGCAGCCCGAGGACAGGCTACACTGAAGCTTTCTTT
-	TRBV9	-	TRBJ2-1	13	CASSVEGESKQFF	TGTGCCAGCAGCGTAGAGGGGGAGAGTAAGCAGTTCTTC
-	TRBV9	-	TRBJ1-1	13	CASSVVPDFEAFF	TGTGCCAGCAGCGTAGTCCCGGACTTTGAAGCTTTCTTT
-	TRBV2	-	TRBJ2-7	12	CASSGTVYEQYF	TGTGCCAGCAGTGGGACAGTATACGAGCAGTACTTC
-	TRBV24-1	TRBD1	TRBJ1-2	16	CATSDLQTGGDYGYTF	TGTGCCACCAGTGATTTGCAAACAGGGGGAGACTATGGCTACACCTTC
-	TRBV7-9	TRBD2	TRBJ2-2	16	CASSWARGGNTGELFF	TGTGCCAGCAGCTGGGCGCGGGGGGGAAACACCGGGGAGCTGTTTTTT
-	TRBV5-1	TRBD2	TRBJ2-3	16	CASSSGQRGRTDTQYF	TGCGCCAGCAGCTCCGGACAGCGGGGGCGAACAGATACGCAGTATTTT
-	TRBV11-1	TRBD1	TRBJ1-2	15	CASSLNPGQAYGYTF	TGTGCCAGCAGCTTAAATCCGGGACAGGCGTATGGCTACACCTTC
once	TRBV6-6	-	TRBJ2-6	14	CASSQGPGANVLTF	TGTGCCAGCAGTCAAGGTCCTGGGGCCAACGTCCTGACTTTC
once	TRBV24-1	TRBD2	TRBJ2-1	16	CATSDFGLAGDNEQFF	TGTGCCACCAGTGATTTTGGACTAGCGGGGGACAATGAGCAGTTCTTC
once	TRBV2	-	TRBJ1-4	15	CASGRNKGGGEKLFF	TGTGCCAGCGGACGTAATAAGGGAGGAGGTGAAAAACTGTTTTTT
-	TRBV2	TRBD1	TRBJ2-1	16	CASKNRQGESYNEQFF	TGTGCCAGCAAGAACAGACAGGGGGAATCCTACAATGAGCAGTTCTTC
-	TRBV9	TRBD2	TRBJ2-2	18	CASSLSLWKTSGTGELFF	TGTGCCAGCAGCCTTTCGCTTTGGAAGACTAGCGGGACCGGGGAGCTGTTTTTT
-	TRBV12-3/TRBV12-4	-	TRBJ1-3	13	CASSFGQGNTIYF	TGTGCCAGCAGTTTCGGACAGGGAAACACCATATATTTT
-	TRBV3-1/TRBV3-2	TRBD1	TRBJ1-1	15	CASSQPLTGHTEAFF	TGTGCCAGCAGCCAACCTTTGACAGGGCACACTGAAGCTTTCTTT
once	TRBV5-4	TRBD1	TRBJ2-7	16	CASSQGQGEWAYEQYF	TGTGCCAGCAGCCAAGGACAGGGAGAGTGGGCCTACGAGCAGTACTTC
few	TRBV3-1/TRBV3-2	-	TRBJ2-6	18	CASSQAAVRRIGANVLTF	TGTGCCAGCAGCCAAGCTGCGGTTAGGAGGATTGGGGCCAACGTCCTGACTTTC
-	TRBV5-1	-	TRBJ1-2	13	CASSLAGLYGYTF	TGCGCCAGCAGCTTGGCAGGGCTCTATGGCTACACCTTC
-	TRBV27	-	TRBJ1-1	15	CASRNQGPGSTEAFF	TGTGCCAGCCGAAATCAGGGGCCAGGGAGTACTGAAGCTTTCTTT
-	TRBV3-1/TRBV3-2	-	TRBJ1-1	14	CASNYGQKNTEAFF	TGTGCCAGCAACTATGGACAGAAGAACACTGAAGCTTTCTTT
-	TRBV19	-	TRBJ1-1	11	CASRMGFEAFF	TGTGCCAGTAGGATGGGGTTTGAAGCTTTCTTT
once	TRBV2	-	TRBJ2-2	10	CASRAGELFF	TGTGCCAGCAGGGCCGGGGAGCTGTTTTTT
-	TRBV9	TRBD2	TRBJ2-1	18	CASSGSSGGAVVGNEQFF	TGTGCCAGCAGCGGAAGTAGCGGGGGGGCCGTAGTAGGCAATGAGCAGTTCTTC